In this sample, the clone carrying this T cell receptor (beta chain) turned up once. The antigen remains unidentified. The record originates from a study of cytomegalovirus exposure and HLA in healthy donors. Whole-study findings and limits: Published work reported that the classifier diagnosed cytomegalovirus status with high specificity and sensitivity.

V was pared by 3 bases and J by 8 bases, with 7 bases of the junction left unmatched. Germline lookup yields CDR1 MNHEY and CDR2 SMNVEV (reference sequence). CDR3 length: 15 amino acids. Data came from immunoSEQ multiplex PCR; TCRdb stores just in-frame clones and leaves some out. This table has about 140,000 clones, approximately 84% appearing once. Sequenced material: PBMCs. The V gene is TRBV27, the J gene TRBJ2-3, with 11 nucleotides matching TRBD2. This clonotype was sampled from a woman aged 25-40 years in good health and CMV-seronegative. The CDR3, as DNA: TGTGCCAGCAGTTTCCGGCTAGCGGGGGGCGTTACGCAGTATTTT. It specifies CASSFRLAGGVTQYF.